The TCR beta chain under discussion was sequenced for a study of cytomegalovirus exposure and HLA in healthy donors. The wider study: A preliminary data release comprised around 85 million unique TCRs obtained from HLA-typed donors.

The PCR ran on 60 Vbeta and 13 Jbeta primers. The table came from immunoSEQ multiplex PCR; TCRdb's copy has only in-frame clones and leaves some out. The sample carries over 130,000 clones, roughly two thirds recorded once. There are a few counts of this clone. CDR3 length: 16 amino acids. Looked up from germline, CDR1 is MGHRA and CDR2 is YSYEKL. The sequencing sample was made of PBMCs. This chain uses TRBV4-1 with TRBJ2-5; a weak D match, TRBD1 (8 bases). The tail of the sequence fits TRBJ2-7 better, so the J call may be wrong. The origin of this receptor is a male donor in good health and CMV-seronegative. The chain's CDR3 is CASSQSRLTGEGEQYF. DNA of the CDR3: TGCGCCAGCAGCCAAAGCAGGCTGACAGGGGAGGGCGAGCAGTACTTC.